The T cell receptor (beta chain) described here comes from a study of shared clonotypes between healthy human individuals. Repertoires were generated with immunoSEQ multiplex PCR, while TCRdb's copy carries only in-frame clones and drops some. The data contain around 1.6 million clones, about 98% of them singletons. Germline V lookup: CDR1 SGHKS, CDR2 YYEKEE (reference sequence). The ends were cut back, 4 bases at V and 0 bases at J, with 4 bases in the middle. This CDR3 region has 12 residues. This chain connects TRBV5-5 to TRBJ1-2; D gene ambiguous. Input material: naive CD4+ T cells sorted from blood. The subset: CD45RA+ positively selected. This receptor was identified in a man aged 30 to 45 in good health. CDR3 region: CASSGPNYGYTF. CDR3 sequence (DNA): TGTGCCAGCAGCGGACCTAACTATGGCTACACCTTC.